Shown below are 30 T cell receptor beta chains from a single sample sequenced in a study of T cell responses to AZD1222 COVID-19 vaccine. Profiled with immunoSEQ multiplex PCR; TCRdb holds only in-frame clones, not every one. The profile shows about 190,000 clones, under 95% of them singletons. The sample here was peripheral blood, taken on day 0 of AZD1222 vaccination. Source of these receptors: an adult in good health.

J is TRBJ1-1 and V is TRBV3-1 (or the pseudogene TRBV3-2); no firm D call. Germline V gives CDR1 LGHDT, CDR2 YNNKEL (reference sequence). The CDR3 length is 15 residues. Trimming stripped 1 base from V and 4 bases from J, with 13 bases between. The CDR3 DNA reads as TGTGCCAGCAGCCAAGGGGTAGGTACGGTCACTGAAGCTTTCTTT. Translating it yields CASSQGVGTVTEAFF.

The chain has TRBV15 and TRBJ2-7; 11 positions agree with TRBD2. The CDR3 runs to 16 residues. Germline-derived CDR1 and CDR2 are LNHNV and YYDKDF (reference sequence). The trim removed 2 bases at V and 3 bases at J, leaving 6 bases unmatched. Here the CDR3 DNA reads TGTGCCACCAGCAGAACAACTAGCGGGAGTTTCTACGAGCAGTACTTC. This gives the protein CATSRTTSGSFYEQYF.

V gene TRBV7-2 combines with J gene TRBJ2-7, with 7 bases matching TRBD1. CDR1 and CDR2 from the germline V gene are SGHTA and FQGNSA. J gave up 0 bases and V 7 bases, and 6 bases lay outside the gene matches. CDR3 size: 14 residues. CDR3 loop: CASTKGALSYEQYF. DNA of the CDR3: TGTGCCAGCACAAAGGGGGCCCTCTCCTACGAGCAGTACTTC.

This chain joins TRBV10-3 and TRBJ2-5; 9 bases align to TRBD1. Germline values: CDR1 ENHRY, CDR2 SYGVKD. The length of the CDR3 is 15 residues. V was pared by 4 bases and J by 5 bases, with 8 bases of the junction left unmatched. The CDR3 DNA is TGTGCCATCAGTGGCGACAGGGGGATAAGGGAGACCCAGTACTTC. It yields the protein CAISGDRGIRETQYF.

The V call is TRBV28, the J call TRBJ1-5, with D possibly matching TRBD1 (6 bases). The CDR3 covers 14 residues. V dropped 6 bases and J dropped 7 bases, with 16 bases sitting between them. Germline V gene data show CDR1 as MDHEN and CDR2 as SYDVKM. CDR3 nucleotide sequence: TGTGCCAGCAGCGCACCGGGGGGCCTCCAGCCCCAGCATTTT. This sequence encodes CASSAPGGLQPQHF.

The rearrangement links TRBV3-1 (or the pseudogene TRBV3-2) to TRBJ1-1; 7 positions match TRBD1. Germline assignment: CDR1 LGHDT and CDR2 YNNKEL (reference sequence). The CDR3 covers 14 residues. Germline trimming cut 0 bases from V and 6 bases from J; bases unmatched to any gene: 4. The CDR3 nucleotides read TGTGCCAGCAGCCAAGACAGGGGGGGGGCTGAAGCTTTCTTT. Translation: CASSQDRGGAEAFF.

The chain is built from TRBV6-5 and TRBJ2-2; a possible D gene is TRBD2 (7 bases). This CDR3 contains 15 residues. Trimming removed 6 bases at V and 0 bases at J, with 11 bases between. Looked up from germline, CDR1 is MNHEY and CDR2 is SVGAGI. DNA of the CDR3: TGTGCCAGCAGAAAAGGGGGGGCGAACACCGGGGAGCTGTTTTTT. This gives the protein CASRKGGANTGELFF.

The chain joins TRBV2 to TRBJ2-7; TRBD1 aligns across 7 bases. The CDR3 is 13 amino acids. The germline V gene has CDR1 SNHLY and CDR2 FYNNEI. Unmatched junction bases numbered 7, after V lost 8 bases and J lost 3 bases. The CDR3 DNA reads TGTGCCAGCTGGACAGGACGAAACTACGAGCAGTACTTC. It yields the protein CASWTGRNYEQYF.

The rearrangement uses TRBV6-5 and TRBJ1-2; D gene ambiguous. Germline V gives CDR1 MNHEY, CDR2 SVGAGI. Between the trimmed V and J ends, which lost 8 bases and 3 bases, there was a span of 10 bases. CDR3 length equals 12 residues. For the CDR3, the DNA is TGTGCCAGCCTACTTTCACACTATGGCTACACCTTC. Translated, it gives CASLLSHYGYTF.

This chain uses TRBV3-1 (or the pseudogene TRBV3-2) with TRBJ1-6; weak D call: TRBD1 (5 bases). The germline V gene encodes CDR1 LGHDT and CDR2 YNNKEL (reference sequence). The V end lost 5 bases, the J end lost 12 bases, and 11 bases lay between the germline ends. The CDR3 extends over 12 amino acids. This chain's CDR3 is CASSRTRGPLHF. In nucleotides, the CDR3 is TGTGCCAGCAGCAGGACACGTGGACCCCTCCACTTT.

This rearrangement joins TRBV7-8 to TRBJ1-1, with 7 bases matching TRBD1. Germline V CDR1 and CDR2: SGHVS, FQNEAQ. The CDR3 contains 16 residues. V trimming: 5 bases; J trimming: 11 bases; junction bases outside the gene matches: 20. Here the CDR3 reads CASSDKKQGRDGKAFF. For the CDR3, the DNA is TGTGCCAGCAGCGATAAAAAACAGGGGAGGGATGGAAAGGCTTTCTTT.

This clone showed up just once. V gene TRBV7-2 combines with J gene TRBJ2-1; 11 bases align to TRBD2. Losses at the gene ends were 5 bases for V and 5 bases for J; bases not matched to a gene: 5. Germline V gene data show CDR1 as SGHTA and CDR2 as FQGNSA. This CDR3 contains 15 residues. The DNA for the CDR3 is TGTGCCAGCAGCCCGACTAGCGGGAACCACAATGAGCAGTTCTTC. Its translation is CASSPTSGNHNEQFF.

This chain joins TRBV2 and TRBJ2-3; D ambiguous. Looked up from germline, CDR1 is SNHLY and CDR2 is FYNNEI. The length of the CDR3 is 11 residues. The germline V and J ends were trimmed by 4 bases and 8 bases, with 7 bases remaining between them. CDR3 DNA: TGTGCCAGCAGTGTGGCATCTACGCAGTATTTT. Translation: CASSVASTQYF.

The chain couples TRBV10-3 to TRBJ2-1; D unresolved. Trimming took off 0 bases at V and 0 bases at J, with 9 bases between the two ends. The CDR3 covers 16 residues. Germline CDR1 reads ENHRY; CDR2 reads SYGVKD. The DNA of the CDR3 is TGTGCCATCAGTGAGTCTTCAGCTAGCTCCTACAATGAGCAGTTCTTC. It encodes CAISESSASSYNEQFF.

This rearrangement joins TRBV19 to TRBJ2-3; D remains unclear. Per the germline V gene, CDR1 is LNHDA and CDR2 is SQIVND (reference sequence). V lost 2 bases and J 6 bases, leaving 9 bases between the germline ends. The CDR3 length is 13 residues. CDR3 in DNA: TGTGCCAGTAGTATATCTTTGGCGGATACGCAGTATTTT. Protein sequence: CASSISLADTQYF.

This clone was picked up one time. J is TRBJ2-1 and V is TRBV15; TRBD2 might be the D (5 bases). Trimming removed 2 bases from V and 7 bases from J, with 9 bases in between. The CDR3 runs to 13 residues. CDR1 and CDR2 (germline): LNHNV, YYDKDF (reference sequence). The CDR3 bases are TGTGCCACCAGCAGAAAAAGAGGGAATGAGCAGTTCTTC. This translates into CATSRKRGNEQFF.

This clone was seen only once. V is TRBV3-1 (or the pseudogene TRBV3-2) and J is TRBJ2-7; TRBD1 aligns across 10 bases. The germline V gene encodes CDR1 LGHDT and CDR2 YNNKEL (reference sequence). CDR3 size: 15 residues. Unmatched junction bases numbered 7, after V lost 1 base and J lost 7 bases. CDR3 in DNA: TGTGCCAGCAGCCAAGCACGACAGGGGGCGGAGGAGCAGTACTTC. Protein sequence: CASSQARQGAEEQYF.

The rearrangement links TRBV4-3 to TRBJ1-3; D might be TRBD1 (5 bases). Germline V gene data show CDR1 as LGHNA and CDR2 as YSLEER. This CDR3 comprises 15 residues. Trimming took off 0 bases at V and 8 bases at J, with 14 bases between the two ends. This CDR3 reads CASSQDAGLRDTIYF. CDR3 bases: TGCGCCAGCAGCCAAGATGCAGGGTTGAGGGACACCATATATTTT.

The genes are TRBV20-1 and TRBJ1-2; the D gene is possibly TRBD1 (5 bases). Germline CDR1 is DFQATT and CDR2 is SNEGSKA (reference sequence). Trimming pared 3 bases from V and 4 bases from J, leaving 18 bases between. The CDR3 sequence is 15 residues long. The CDR3, as DNA: TGCAGTGCTAGTCGGAGACAGACTCAGATCTATGGCTACACCTTC. Amino acids: CSASRRQTQIYGYTF.

The chain links TRBV28 to TRBJ2-7; D not resolved. The ends were cut back, 7 bases at V and 0 bases at J, with 7 bases in the middle. Germline values: CDR1 MDHEN, CDR2 SYDVKM. CDR3 length: 12 amino acids. The CDR3 region has the DNA TGTGCCAGCAATGACCTCTCCTACGAGCAGTACTTC. It encodes CASNDLSYEQYF.

Here the CDR3 reads CASSQDLTASLSYEQYF. CDR3 nucleotide sequence: TGCGCCAGCAGCCAAGATCTAACGGCTAGCCTCTCCTACGAGCAGTACTTC. The rearrangement uses TRBV4-3 and TRBJ2-7; D possibly corresponds to TRBD2 (5 bases). V was trimmed by 0 bases and J by 0 bases, leaving 15 bases between them. Germline V gives CDR1 LGHNA, CDR2 YSLEER. This CDR3 comprises 17 residues.

The V gene is TRBV4-3, the J gene TRBJ2-1, with unresolved D. Germline assignment: CDR1 LGHNA and CDR2 YSLEER. V dropped 4 bases and J dropped 9 bases, with 13 bases sitting between them. The CDR3 is made up of 13 amino acids. CDR3 sequence (DNA): TGCGCCAGCAGCCTCAACGCCGAATCTGAGCAGTTCTTC. Protein product: CASSLNAESEQFF.

The V gene is TRBV29-1, the J gene TRBJ2-1, with D maybe TRBD2 (6 bases). The CDR3 spans 13 residues. Trimming removed 7 bases from V and 3 bases from J, with 13 bases in between. Germline loops: CDR1 SQVTM, CDR2 ANQGSEA. CDR3 sequence (DNA): TGCAGCGCCGATGCGGGGTACTACAATGAGCAGTTCTTC. It translates to CSADAGYYNEQFF.

J is TRBJ2-1 and V is TRBV7-9, with 11 bases that match TRBD2. CDR1 and CDR2 from the germline V gene are SEHNR and FQNEAQ (reference sequence). V was pared by 7 bases and J by 8 bases, with 7 bases of the junction left unmatched. The CDR3 has 14 amino acids. CDR3 DNA sequence: TGTGCCAGCATTATTAGCGGGAGGGCCGATGAGCAGTTCTTC. Its protein is CASIISGRADEQFF.

The chain combines TRBV14 with TRBJ1-1; TRBD1 agrees at 7 bases. Per germline, CDR1 SGHDN and CDR2 FVKESK. The CDR3 extends over 13 amino acids. Trimming cost V 4 bases and J 1 base; bases outside gene matches: 0. CDR3 in DNA: TGTGCCAGCAGCCGGGACAGGAACACTGAAGCTTTCTTT. Residues: CASSRDRNTEAFF.

DNA of the CDR3: TGTGCCAGCAGCGTAGTTGGCGGCAGCCCACCCACAGATACGCAGTATTTT. Amino acid sequence: CASSVVGGSPPTDTQYF. This sequence joins TRBV9 and TRBJ2-3, with no clear D. V lost 0 bases to trimming and J lost 2 bases, with 16 bases between them. This CDR3 region has 17 residues. Germline values: CDR1 SGDLS, CDR2 YYNGEE.

This clone has a single count. The V call is TRBV11-2, the J call TRBJ1-5; D not certain. CDR3 size: 14 residues. V lost 3 bases to trimming and J lost 2 bases, with 8 bases between them. The germline V gene encodes CDR1 SGHAT and CDR2 FQNNGV. For the CDR3, the DNA is TGTGCCAGCAGCTTGGGATGGGGCAATCAGCCCCAGCATTTT. It encodes CASSLGWGNQPQHF.

The chain combines TRBV19 with TRBJ2-7; D is possibly TRBD1 (5 bases). V lost 4 bases and J 0 bases, leaving 25 bases between the germline ends. The germline V gene encodes CDR1 LNHDA and CDR2 SQIVND (reference sequence). The CDR3 consists of 19 residues. The CDR3: CASSSGWQGSRPPSYEQYF. For the CDR3, the DNA is TGTGCCAGTAGTAGTGGTTGGCAGGGTAGTCGGCCGCCCTCCTACGAGCAGTACTTC. Full variable domain (outside the CDR3, taken from reference TRBV19 and TRBJ2-7): DGGITQSPKYLFRKEGQNVTLSCEQNLNHDAMYWYRQDPGQGLRLIYYSQIVNDFQKGDIAEGYSVSREKKESFPLTVTSAQKNPTAFYLCASSSGWQGSRPPSYEQYFGPGTRLTVT.

This clone was seen a single time. This rearrangement joins TRBV11-3 to TRBJ2-1; D possibly matches TRBD1 or TRBD2 (6 bases each). The CDR3 sequence is 15 residues long. V lost 5 bases and J 1 base, leaving 12 bases between the germline ends. CDR1 and CDR2 (germline): SGHNT, YENEEA. The DNA of the CDR3 is TGTGCCAGCAGCGCCCGAGGGGGGTCCTACAATGAGCAGTTCTTC. Its translation is CASSARGGSYNEQFF.

Regarding this clone: The sample holds other DNA sequences that translate to the same CDR3. The chain couples TRBV9 to TRBJ1-3; no clear D. The V and J ends lost 4 bases and 4 bases respectively, with 3 bases between them. The CDR3 runs 11 residues. Germline V CDR1 and CDR2: SGDLS, YYNGEE. DNA for the CDR3: TGTGCCAGCAGCTTCGGAAACACCATATATTTT. This translates into CASSFGNTIYF. The full variable domain, its missing parts supplied by reference TRBV9 and TRBJ1-3, is DSGVTQTPKHLITATGQRVTLRCSPRSGDLSVYWYQQSLDQGLQFLIQYYNGEERAKGNILERFSAQQFPDLHSELNLSSLELGDSALYFCASSFGNTIYFGEGSWLTVV.